Shown below are 19 T cell receptor beta chains from a single sample sequenced in a study of monozygotic twins with inflammatory bowel disease. TCRdb re-called the 5' RACE reads and shows each CDR3 protein once, DNA omitted. In all, the sample yields some 150,000 distinct CDR3 sequences. The sample consisted of blood. These receptors all come from a human donor with ulcerative colitis or Crohn's disease, or a healthy co-twin of an affected twin (not recorded which).

CDR3: CASSLRKGTRGGYNEQFF. The gene calls are TRBV11-1 and TRBJ2-1; TCRdb indicates TRBD1, and absent DNA this call remains unverified. In germline, CDR1 is SGHAT, CDR2 FQDESV (reference sequence). CDR3 length: 18 amino acids.

The chain combines TRBV2 with TRBJ2-1. Germline V gene lookup returns CDR1 SNHLY and CDR2 FYNNEI. The CDR3 contains 11 residues. The CDR3 region is CASSVGDEQFF.

The rearrangement links TRBV28 to TRBJ1-4; TCRdb designates TRBD1, a call that cannot be tested without DNA. Looked up from germline, CDR1 is MDHEN and CDR2 is SYDVKM. The CDR3 has 16 amino acids. The chain's CDR3 is CASASLGGATNEKLFF.

The CDR3 spells CASSFQGGNQPQHF. The chain carries TRBV12-3 or TRBV12-4 and TRBJ1-5; the TCRdb call, TRBD1, lacks DNA for checking. The CDR3 totals 14 residues.

The chain uses TRBV3-1 and TRBJ1-5; TCRdb designates TRBD1, a call that cannot be tested without DNA. The CDR3 consists of 16 residues. CDR1 is LGHDT, CDR2 YNNKEL, per germline (reference sequence). CDR3 residues: CASSQDWDSSNQPQHF.

The chain combines TRBV5-1 with TRBJ2-5; the TCRdb D gene call, TRBD2, has no DNA to confirm it. The CDR3 loop spans 12 amino acids. Germline-derived CDR1 and CDR2 are SGHRS and YFSETQ. CDR3 protein: CASSSRGTAQYF.

The chain joins TRBV27 to TRBJ1-1. Looked up from germline, CDR1 is MNHEY and CDR2 is SMNVEV (reference sequence). The CDR3 extends over 11 amino acids. The CDR3 here is CASRVNTEAFF.

This rearrangement joins TRBV5-1 to TRBJ2-3; the D gene TCRdb calls, TRBD1, cannot be checked with no DNA. From germline, CDR1 is SGHRS and CDR2 YFSETQ. The CDR3 spans 14 residues. Here the CDR3 reads CASSPRDRTDTQYF.

The chain recombines TRBV15 with TRBJ2-1; TCRdb's D call, TRBD1, is unchecked because there is no DNA. The CDR3 length is 14 residues. Germline values: CDR1 LNHNV, CDR2 YYDKDF (reference sequence). CDR3 residues: CATSRGTSGTEQFF. The full variable domain, with the rest looked up from reference TRBV15 and TRBJ2-1, is DAMVIQNPRYQVTQFGKPVTLSCSQTLNHNVMYWYQQKSSQAPKLLFHYYDKDFNNEADTPDNFQSRRPNTSFCFLDIRSPGLGDTAMYLCATSRGTSGTEQFFGPGTRLTVL.

The chain couples TRBV5-4 to TRBJ2-3; TCRdb calls TRBD1, which cannot be checked without DNA. Germline loops: CDR1 SGHNT, CDR2 YYREEE (reference sequence). This CDR3 has 15 residues. CDR3 sequence reads: CASSQPAGPWDTQYF.

The CDR3: CSASLSDEGAYETQYF. V is TRBV20-1 and J is TRBJ2-5; there is no DNA to check the TCRdb D call of TRBD1. This CDR3 is built from 16 residues. CDR1 and CDR2 (germline): DFQATT, SNEGSKA (reference sequence).

This chain connects TRBV28 to TRBJ2-3; absent DNA, TCRdb's TRBD2 call cannot be checked. CDR3 length: 14 amino acids. Germline values: CDR1 MDHEN, CDR2 SYDVKM. The CDR3 loop is CASSPGTPTDTQYF. The variable domain in full, with the rest retrieved from reference TRBV28 and TRBJ2-3, is DVKVTQSSRYLVKRTGEKVFLECVQDMDHENMFWYRQDPGLGLRLIYFSYDVKMKEKGDIPEGYSVSREKKERFSLILESASTNQTSMYLCASSPGTPTDTQYFGPGTRLTVL.

The chain uses TRBV5-1 and TRBJ2-5; there is no DNA to check the TCRdb D call of TRBD2. CDR3 length: 16 amino acids. Per germline, CDR1 SGHRS and CDR2 YFSETQ. CDR3: CASSYGTSGVQETQYF.

The chain has TRBV5-1 and TRBJ1-2. There are 13 residues in the CDR3. Per germline, CDR1 SGHRS and CDR2 YFSETQ. CDR3 in amino acids: CASSVERDFGYTF.

The V and J genes are TRBV28 and TRBJ2-3; TCRdb selects TRBD1, and the lack of DNA leaves this call unchecked. Germline CDR1 is MDHEN and CDR2 is SYDVKM. The CDR3 contains 15 residues. CDR3 loop: CASSFGTGRTDTQYF. Using reference TRBV28 and TRBJ2-3 for the parts outside the CDR3, the full variable domain is DVKVTQSSRYLVKRTGEKVFLECVQDMDHENMFWYRQDPGLGLRLIYFSYDVKMKEKGDIPEGYSVSREKKERFSLILESASTNQTSMYLCASSFGTGRTDTQYFGPGTRLTVL.

This sequence joins TRBV19 and TRBJ1-5; the TRBD1 assignment by TCRdb is unverifiable without DNA. This CDR3 is built from 12 residues. Germline assignment: CDR1 LNHDA and CDR2 SQIVND (reference sequence). CDR3 sequence reads: CARGTGVQPQHF.

The chain has TRBV19 and TRBJ1-5. The CDR3 spans 16 residues. Germline V gene data show CDR1 as LNHDA and CDR2 as SQIVND (reference sequence). The CDR3 is CASSIGWGDRNQPQHF.

The chain has TRBV5-5 and TRBJ2-3; TCRdb lists TRBD1, though no DNA is available to test this call. Germline V gives CDR1 SGHKS, CDR2 YYEKEE (reference sequence). The CDR3 extends over 13 amino acids. This CDR3 reads CASRRDPGDTQYF.

The rearrangement links TRBV3-1 to TRBJ2-1; checking the TCRdb D call of TRBD2 is not possible without DNA. There are 12 residues in the CDR3. Germline V CDR1 and CDR2: LGHDT, YNNKEL (reference sequence). The CDR3 is CASSQDGGPLFF.